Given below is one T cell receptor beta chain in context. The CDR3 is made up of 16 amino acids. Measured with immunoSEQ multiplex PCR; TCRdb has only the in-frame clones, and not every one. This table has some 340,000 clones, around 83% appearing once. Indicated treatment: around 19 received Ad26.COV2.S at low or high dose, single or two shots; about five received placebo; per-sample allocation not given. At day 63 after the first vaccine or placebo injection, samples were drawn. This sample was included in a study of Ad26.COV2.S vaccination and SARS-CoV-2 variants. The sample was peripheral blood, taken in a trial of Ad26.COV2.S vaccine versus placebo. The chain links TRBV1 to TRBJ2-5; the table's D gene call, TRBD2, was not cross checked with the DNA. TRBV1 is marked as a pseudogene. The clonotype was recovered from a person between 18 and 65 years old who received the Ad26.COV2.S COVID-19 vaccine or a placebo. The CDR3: CTSSHGTSGGGETQYF. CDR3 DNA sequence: TGCACCAGCAGCCATGGGACTAGCGGGGGTGGTGAGACCCAGTACTTC.